What follows describes a single T cell receptor beta chain. As yet, its antigen is unknown. The source of the sample is a study of CD8 T cells in Susac syndrome. About the study: When their blood was taken, patients with Susac syndrome were therapy-naive, taking corticosteroids, or taking intravenous immunoglobulin alone. Study results and limitations: Susac-specific public clones were found in total CD8+ and CD8+ TEMRA repertoires, numbering 15 to 20 and five, respectively.

RNA in amounts of about 0.45 to 1 ug was reverse transcribed with random hexamers. TCRdb independently ran MiXCR on the immunoSEQ multiplex PCR reads; one entry per CDR3 protein. The top ten clones hold around 0.15% of a sample with 150,000 to 200,000 distinct CDR3 sequences, 85% to 95% of them seen once. Fulfillment of recently defined diagnostic criteria for definite or probable disease was shown by the patients with Susac syndrome. The V gene's germline CDR1 is SGDLS and CDR2 YYNGEE. Trimming cost V 4 bases and J 10 bases; bases outside gene matches: 8. The CDR3 runs 15 residues. The sequence came from a human donor with Susac syndrome. The sample consisted of CD8+ T cells from PBMCs. This sequence joins TRBV9 and TRBJ1-6; 10 bases fit TRBD1. CDR3 residues: CASSPGTGEGSPLHF. CDR3 DNA: TGTGCCAGCAGCCCCGGGACAGGGGAGGGGTCACCCCTCCACTTT.